The clone carrying this T cell receptor beta chain has just a few counts. The sample originates from a study of cytomegalovirus exposure and HLA in healthy donors. The PCR ran on 60 Vbeta and 13 Jbeta primers. The data were produced by immunoSEQ multiplex PCR, yet TCRdb's version contains in-frame clones alone and is incomplete. Of roughly 190,000 clones listed, 70% to 75% are singletons. Trimming stripped 3 bases from V and 4 bases from J, with 12 bases between. The germline V gene encodes CDR1 SGHVS and CDR2 FQNEAQ. The CDR3 contains 14 residues. The rearrangement uses TRBV7-8 and TRBJ1-1, with D tentatively TRBD1 (5 bases). Sequencing used PBMCs. The receptor was isolated from a man under 40 in good health and CMV-seropositive. The DNA of the CDR3 is TGTGCCAGCAGCTTTGCGGGGGGGGGCACTGAAGCTTTCTTT. Protein sequence: CASSFAGGGTEAFF.